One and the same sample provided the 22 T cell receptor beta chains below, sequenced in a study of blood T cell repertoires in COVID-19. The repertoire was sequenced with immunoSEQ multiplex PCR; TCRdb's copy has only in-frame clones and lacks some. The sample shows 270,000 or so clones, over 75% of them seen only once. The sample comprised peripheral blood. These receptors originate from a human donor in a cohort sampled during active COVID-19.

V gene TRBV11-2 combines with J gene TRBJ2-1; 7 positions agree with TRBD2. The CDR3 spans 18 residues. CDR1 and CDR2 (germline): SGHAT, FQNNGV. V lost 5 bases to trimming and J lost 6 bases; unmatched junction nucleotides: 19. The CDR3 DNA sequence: TGTGCCAGCAGCCCCCGTAGTAACAGCGGGGCCCTCGGCAATGAGCAGTTCTTC. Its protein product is CASSPRSNSGALGNEQFF.

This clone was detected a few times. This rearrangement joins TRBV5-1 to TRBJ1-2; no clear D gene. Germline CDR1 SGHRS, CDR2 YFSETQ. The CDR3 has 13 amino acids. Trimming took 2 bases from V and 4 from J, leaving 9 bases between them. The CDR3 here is CASSLTVLYGYTF. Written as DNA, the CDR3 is TGCGCCAGCAGCTTAACAGTCCTCTATGGCTACACCTTC.

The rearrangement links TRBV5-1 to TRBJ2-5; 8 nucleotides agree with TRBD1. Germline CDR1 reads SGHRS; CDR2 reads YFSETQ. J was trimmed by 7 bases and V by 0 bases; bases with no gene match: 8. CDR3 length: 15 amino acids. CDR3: CASSLGTGTGGTQYF. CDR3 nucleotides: TGCGCCAGCAGCTTGGGGACCGGGACAGGCGGGACCCAGTACTTC.

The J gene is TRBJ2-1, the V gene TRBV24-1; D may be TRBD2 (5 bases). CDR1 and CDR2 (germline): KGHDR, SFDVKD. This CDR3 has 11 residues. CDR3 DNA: TGTGACCAGGAGGCCTACAATGAGCAGTTCTTC. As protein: CDQEAYNEQFF.

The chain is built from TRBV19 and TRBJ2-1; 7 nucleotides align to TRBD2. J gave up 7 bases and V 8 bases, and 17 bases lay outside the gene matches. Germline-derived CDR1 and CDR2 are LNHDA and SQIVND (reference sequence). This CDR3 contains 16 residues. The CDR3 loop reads CASRELAGVGSNEQFF. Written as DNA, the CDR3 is TGTGCCAGTCGGGAACTGGCGGGAGTCGGGTCGAATGAGCAGTTCTTC.

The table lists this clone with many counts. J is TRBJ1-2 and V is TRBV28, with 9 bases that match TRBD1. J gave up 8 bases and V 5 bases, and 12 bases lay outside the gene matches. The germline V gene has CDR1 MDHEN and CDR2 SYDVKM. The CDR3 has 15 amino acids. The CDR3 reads CASSPGDREVGGYTF. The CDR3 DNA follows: TGTGCCAGCAGTCCTGGGGACAGGGAGGTTGGAGGCTACACCTTC.

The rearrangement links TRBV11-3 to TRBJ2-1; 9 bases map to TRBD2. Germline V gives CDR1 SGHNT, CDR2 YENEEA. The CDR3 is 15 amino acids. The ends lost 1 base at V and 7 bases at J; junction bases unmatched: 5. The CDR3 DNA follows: TGTGCCAGCAGCTTAGGCACCGGACTAGCGAATGAGCAGTTCTTC. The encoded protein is CASSLGTGLANEQFF. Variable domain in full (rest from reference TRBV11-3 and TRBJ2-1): EAGVVQSPRYKIIEKKQPVAFWCNPISGHNTLYWYLQNLGQGPELLIRYENEEAVDDSQLPKDRFSAERLKGVDSTLKIQPAELGDSAVYLCASSLGTGLANEQFFGPGTRLTVL.

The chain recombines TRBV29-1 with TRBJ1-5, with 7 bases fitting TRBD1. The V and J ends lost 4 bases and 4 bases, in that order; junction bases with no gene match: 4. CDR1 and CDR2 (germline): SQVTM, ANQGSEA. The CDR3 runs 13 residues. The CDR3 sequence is CSVVAGGNQPQHF. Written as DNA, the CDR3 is TGCAGCGTTGTGGCAGGGGGGAATCAGCCCCAGCATTTT.

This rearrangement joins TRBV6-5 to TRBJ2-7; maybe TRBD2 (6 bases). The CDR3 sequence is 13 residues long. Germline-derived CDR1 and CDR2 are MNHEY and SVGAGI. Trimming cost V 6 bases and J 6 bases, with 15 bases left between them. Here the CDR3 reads CASRGTGFSEQYF. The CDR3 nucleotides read TGTGCCAGCAGAGGGACTGGTTTTTCCGAGCAGTACTTC.

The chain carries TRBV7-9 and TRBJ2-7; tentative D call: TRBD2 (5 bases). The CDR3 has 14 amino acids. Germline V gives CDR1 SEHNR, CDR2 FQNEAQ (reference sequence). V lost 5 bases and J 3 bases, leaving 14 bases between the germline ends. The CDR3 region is CASSPRGIGYEQYF. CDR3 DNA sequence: TGTGCCAGCAGCCCACGGGGTATCGGCTACGAGCAGTACTTC.

This chain's CDR3 is CASSRGGYEQYF. As DNA, the CDR3 is TGCGCCAGCAGCAGGGGAGGCTACGAGCAGTACTTC. V usage is TRBV5-1 and J usage is TRBJ2-7, with D maybe TRBD2 (6 bases). The CDR3 is made up of 12 amino acids. CDR1 SGHRS and CDR2 YFSETQ come from the germline V gene. V dropped 4 bases and J dropped 3 bases, with 8 bases sitting between them.

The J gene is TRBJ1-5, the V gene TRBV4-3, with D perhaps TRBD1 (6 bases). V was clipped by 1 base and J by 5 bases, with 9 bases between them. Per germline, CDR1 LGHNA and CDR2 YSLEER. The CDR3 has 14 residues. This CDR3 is CASSQVRGDQPQHF. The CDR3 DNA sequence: TGCGCCAGCAGCCAAGTCAGGGGTGATCAGCCCCAGCATTTT.

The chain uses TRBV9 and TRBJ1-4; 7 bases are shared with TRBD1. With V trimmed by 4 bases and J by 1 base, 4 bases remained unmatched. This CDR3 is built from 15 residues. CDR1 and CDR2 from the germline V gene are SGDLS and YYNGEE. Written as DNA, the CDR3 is TGTGCCAGCAGCTGGCAGGGGGGAACTAATGAAAAACTGTTTTTT. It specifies CASSWQGGTNEKLFF.

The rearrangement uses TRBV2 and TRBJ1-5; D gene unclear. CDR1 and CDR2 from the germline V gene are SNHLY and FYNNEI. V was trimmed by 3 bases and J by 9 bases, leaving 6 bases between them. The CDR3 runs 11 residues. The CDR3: CASSDSLPQHF. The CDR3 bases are TGTGCCAGCAGTGATAGTCTGCCCCAGCATTTT. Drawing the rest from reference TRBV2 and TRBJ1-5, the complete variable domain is EPEVTQTPSHQVTQMGQEVILRCVPISNHLYFYWYRQILGQKVEFLVSFYNNEISEKSEIFDDQFSVERPDGSNFTLKIRSTKLEDSAMYFCASSDSLPQHFGDGTRLSIL.

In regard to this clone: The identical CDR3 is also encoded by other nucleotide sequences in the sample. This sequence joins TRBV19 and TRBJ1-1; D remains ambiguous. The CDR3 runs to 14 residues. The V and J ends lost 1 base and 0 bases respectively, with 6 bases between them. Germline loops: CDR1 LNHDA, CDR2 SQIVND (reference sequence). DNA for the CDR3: TGTGCCAGTAGTATAGGAGGGTTGAACACTGAAGCTTTCTTT. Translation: CASSIGGLNTEAFF.

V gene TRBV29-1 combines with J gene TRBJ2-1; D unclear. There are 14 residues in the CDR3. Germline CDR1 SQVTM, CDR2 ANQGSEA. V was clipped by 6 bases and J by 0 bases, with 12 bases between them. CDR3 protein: CSVLTPRSYNEQFF. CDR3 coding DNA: TGCAGCGTCCTGACACCACGCTCCTACAATGAGCAGTTCTTC.

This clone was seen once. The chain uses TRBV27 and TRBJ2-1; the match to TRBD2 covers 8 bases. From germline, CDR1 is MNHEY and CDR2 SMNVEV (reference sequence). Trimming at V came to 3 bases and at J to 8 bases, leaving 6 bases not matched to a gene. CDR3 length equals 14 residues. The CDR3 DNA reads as TGTGCCAGCAGTTTTGCGGGAGGTTCATATGAGCAGTTCTTC. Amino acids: CASSFAGGSYEQFF.

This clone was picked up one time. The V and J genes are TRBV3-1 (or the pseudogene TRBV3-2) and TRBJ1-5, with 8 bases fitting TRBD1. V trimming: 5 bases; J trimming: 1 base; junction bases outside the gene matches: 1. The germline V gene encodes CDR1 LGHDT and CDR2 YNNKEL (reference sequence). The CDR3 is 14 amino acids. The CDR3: CASSRQGSNQPQHF. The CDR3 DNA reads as TGTGCCAGCAGCAGACAGGGGAGCAATCAGCCCCAGCATTTT.

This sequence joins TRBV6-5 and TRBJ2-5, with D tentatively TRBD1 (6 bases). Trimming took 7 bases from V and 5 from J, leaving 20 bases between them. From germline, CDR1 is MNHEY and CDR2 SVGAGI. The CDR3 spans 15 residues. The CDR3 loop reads CASNDYRALGETQYF. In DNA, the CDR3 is TGTGCCAGCAACGATTACAGGGCTCTCGGGGAGACCCAGTACTTC.

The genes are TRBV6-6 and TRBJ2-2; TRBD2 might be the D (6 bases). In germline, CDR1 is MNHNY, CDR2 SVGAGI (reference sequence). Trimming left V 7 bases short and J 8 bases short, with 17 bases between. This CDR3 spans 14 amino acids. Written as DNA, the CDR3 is TGTGCCAGCACTCTCCTAGCGTCGTGGGGGGAGCTGTTTTTT. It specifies CASTLLASWGELFF.

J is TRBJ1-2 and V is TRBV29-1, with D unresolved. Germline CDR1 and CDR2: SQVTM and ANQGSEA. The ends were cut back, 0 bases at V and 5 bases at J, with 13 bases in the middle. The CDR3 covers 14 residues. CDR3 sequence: CSVEDQTRNYGYTF. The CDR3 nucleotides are TGCAGCGTTGAAGACCAGACAAGAAATTATGGCTACACCTTC. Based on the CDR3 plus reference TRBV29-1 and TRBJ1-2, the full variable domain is SAVISQKPSRDICQRGTSLTIQCQVDSQVTMMFWYRQQPGQSLTLIATANQGSEATYESGFVIDKFPISRPNLTFSTLTVSNMSPEDSSIYLCSVEDQTRNYGYTFGSGTRLTVV.

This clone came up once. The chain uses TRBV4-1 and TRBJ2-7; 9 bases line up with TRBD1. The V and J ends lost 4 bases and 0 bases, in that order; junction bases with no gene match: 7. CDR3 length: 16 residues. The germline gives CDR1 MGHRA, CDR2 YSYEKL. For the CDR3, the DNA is TGCGCCAGCAGCCCTGGACAGGGGCCAAGCTCCTACGAGCAGTACTTC. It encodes CASSPGQGPSSYEQYF.